What follows are 5 T cell receptor beta chains derived from one specimen sequenced in a study of control samples from healthy donors and cancer patients. TCRdb keeps only in-frame clones here, not all; method: immunoSEQ multiplex PCR. The table includes about 89,000 clones, over 75% detected once. The specimen sequenced was blood. The receptors stem from a woman in her thirties or forties in good health.

The V gene is TRBV5-5, the J gene TRBJ2-7, with TRBD1 as a possible D gene (6 bases). CDR3 length equals 15 residues. Germline CDR1 and CDR2: SGHKS and YYEKEE (reference sequence). Trimming took 1 base from V and 2 from J, leaving 13 bases between them. The CDR3 bases are TGTGCCAGCAGCTTGAATACAGGGCGAACCTACGAGCAGTACTTC. Translating it yields CASSLNTGRTYEQYF.

The chain is built from TRBV5-6 and TRBJ1-2; possible D gene TRBD1, 5 bases. V lost 0 bases and J 6 bases, leaving 15 bases between the germline ends. CDR1 and CDR2 from the germline V gene are SGHDT and YYEEEE. This CDR3 contains 15 residues. CDR3 amino acids: CASSLEAGIRDGYTF. The CDR3 DNA reads TGTGCCAGCAGCTTGGAGGCAGGGATAAGGGATGGCTACACCTTC.

V usage is TRBV18 and J usage is TRBJ1-2; TRBD1 is a possible D gene (5 bases). Trimming removed 5 bases at V and 2 bases at J, with 9 bases between. Germline assignment: CDR1 KGHSH and CDR2 LQKENI. The CDR3 is 13 amino acids. CDR3 coding DNA: TGTGCCAGCTCAAGGGGAGGGAACTATGGCTACACCTTC. Its translation is CASSRGGNYGYTF.

The chain joins TRBV30 to TRBJ1-1, with D perhaps TRBD1 (5 bases). The CDR3 has 12 amino acids. Germline CDR1 and CDR2: GTSNPN and SVGIG (reference sequence). V lost 4 bases and J lost 5, with 11 bases in between. This CDR3 reads CAWNIGTTEAFF. Written as DNA, the CDR3 is TGTGCCTGGAACATCGGGACGACTGAAGCTTTCTTT. Based on the CDR3 plus reference TRBV30 and TRBJ1-1, the full variable domain is SQTIHQWPATLVQPVGSPLSLECTVEGTSNPNLYWYRQAAGRGLQLLFYSVGIGQISSEVPQNLSASRPQDRQFILSSKKLLLSDSGFYLCAWNIGTTEAFFGQGTRLTVV.

This clone was counted between two and nine times. The rearrangement joins TRBV6-2 or TRBV6-3 to TRBJ2-3; D is undetermined. V gave up 4 bases and J gave up 4 bases, with 6 bases separating them. The CDR3 has 12 residues. From germline, CDR1 is MNHEY and CDR2 SVGEGT. Written as DNA, the CDR3 is TGTGCCAGCAGTTTAGGGCCAGATACGCAGTATTTT. Its translation is CASSLGPDTQYF.